This is a list of T cell receptor beta chains from one sample in a study of blood T cell repertoires in COVID-19. Produced via immunoSEQ multiplex PCR; TCRdb's table is partial and in-frame only. The sample includes under 200,000 clones, approximately 79% of them seen just once. Sequenced: peripheral blood. Every receptor here comes from a woman aged 55-70 years with COVID-19, enrolled during active disease. Both conserved end residues are part of each CDR3. Each record gives: CDR3 protein, clone size, CDR3 length, V gene. Rows may omit the clone size; those that give it use once, few, many or a size class.

cdr3_aa: CASSRPGQRHTEAFF
clone_size: .
cdr3_length: 15
v_call: TRBV3-1/TRBV3-2

cdr3_aa: CASSPNMGLAGGNYNEQFF
clone_size: .
cdr3_length: 19
v_call: TRBV14

cdr3_aa: CASRTDRSLDTQYF
clone_size: few
cdr3_length: 14
v_call: TRBV7-9

cdr3_aa: CASGGRGYEQYF
clone_size: few
cdr3_length: 12
v_call: TRBV7-9

cdr3_aa: CASSPGTGGYNEQFF
clone_size: .
cdr3_length: 15
v_call: TRBV6-5

cdr3_aa: CASSYGTSREQYF
clone_size: .
cdr3_length: 13
v_call: TRBV5-6

cdr3_aa: CASSLGAGSPTEQYF
clone_size: few
cdr3_length: 15
v_call: TRBV6-5

cdr3_aa: CASSLASGRAYEQYF
clone_size: .
cdr3_length: 15
v_call: TRBV28

cdr3_aa: CASSLGGHSRNDTQYF
clone_size: .
cdr3_length: 16
v_call: TRBV5-6

cdr3_aa: CASSSTGNTEAFF
clone_size: .
cdr3_length: 13
v_call: TRBV5-1

cdr3_aa: CASSTNLQNSGNTIYF
clone_size: few
cdr3_length: 16
v_call: TRBV19

cdr3_aa: CASSPGVSYTEAFF
clone_size: .
cdr3_length: 14
v_call: TRBV7-2

cdr3_aa: CASSLSPRRGFEKLFF
clone_size: .
cdr3_length: 16
v_call: TRBV6-5

cdr3_aa: CASSYSGQGHYGYTF
clone_size: .
cdr3_length: 15
v_call: TRBV6-5

cdr3_aa: CASSYSRTSYEQFF
clone_size: .
cdr3_length: 14
v_call: TRBV6-2/TRBV6-3

cdr3_aa: CASSPVDREAFF
clone_size: .
cdr3_length: 12
v_call: TRBV2

cdr3_aa: CASSETGTTDTQYF
clone_size: .
cdr3_length: 14
v_call: TRBV9

cdr3_aa: CASRPPGNEQYF
clone_size: .
cdr3_length: 12
v_call: TRBV6-5

cdr3_aa: CASSLDGQPFTDTQYF
clone_size: once
cdr3_length: 16
v_call: TRBV5-1

cdr3_aa: CASSYSSGAHGYTF
clone_size: .
cdr3_length: 14
v_call: TRBV6-5

cdr3_aa: CASRELSNQPQHF
clone_size: once
cdr3_length: 13
v_call: TRBV6-5

cdr3_aa: CASSTDRGWAFF
clone_size: .
cdr3_length: 12
v_call: TRBV6-5

cdr3_aa: CAIADRDPGELFF
clone_size: .
cdr3_length: 13
v_call: TRBV10-3

cdr3_aa: CASSQDSGGNQPQHF
clone_size: .
cdr3_length: 15
v_call: TRBV4-1